This TCR beta chain was sequenced for a study of cytotoxic CD8 clonotypes in ibrutinib-treated CLL. Losses at the gene ends were 3 bases for V and 2 bases for J; bases not matched to a gene: 3. The germline CDR1 and CDR2 sequences are SEHNR and FQNEAQ (reference sequence). The CDR3 length is 15 residues. This clone appeared once. Its specificity is not known. Other DNA sequences in this sample translate to the same CDR3. Overall study results and limits: Progressing and sustained-remission patients had different sampling times. Patients showed higher baseline clonality than age-matched healthy donors, and it tracked circulating CD8+ T-cell counts.

Assay: immunoSEQ multiplex PCR; the TCRdb copy retains only in-frame clones and omits some. The sample holds some 350,000 clones, about 61% seen once. The sequence derives from a human donor with chronic lymphocytic leukemia. The sequencing used PBMCs, collected after 36 months of ibrutinib treatment. The chain recombines TRBV7-9 with TRBJ2-7; 11 bases are shared with TRBD2. CDR3 bases: TGTGCCAGCAGCTTCGGACTAGCGGGCCCCTACGAGCAGTACTTC. This codes for CASSFGLAGPYEQYF.